Below are 27 T cell receptor beta chains sequenced from a single sample in a study of blood T cell repertoires in COVID-19. Produced via immunoSEQ multiplex PCR; TCRdb's table is partial and in-frame only. The table shows about 180,000 clones, with roughly 84% occurring only once. The sample comprised peripheral blood. Receptors originate from a young man with active or convalescent COVID-19.

The chain carries TRBV5-4 and TRBJ2-2, with 11 nucleotides matching TRBD2. Trimming cost V 4 bases and J 5 bases; bases outside gene matches: 4. The CDR3 extends over 15 amino acids. CDR1 is SGHNT, CDR2 YYREEE, per germline (reference sequence). CDR3 coding DNA: TGTGCCAGCAGCATAGCGGGGGGGCGTACCGGGGAGCTGTTTTTT. It codes for CASSIAGGRTGELFF.

This chain links TRBV2 with TRBJ2-1; weak D call: TRBD2 (6 bases). CDR1 is SNHLY, CDR2 FYNNEI, per germline. Trimming took 4 bases from V and 4 from J, leaving 17 bases between them. The CDR3 has 16 residues. CDR3 region: CASSGSAGLVYNEQFF. CDR3 DNA: TGTGCCAGCAGTGGCAGTGCGGGACTGGTGTACAATGAGCAGTTCTTC.

The chain recombines TRBV7-2 with TRBJ2-7, with 9 bases that match TRBD1. Germline V gene lookup returns CDR1 SGHTA and CDR2 FQGNSA. The trim removed 5 bases at V and 2 bases at J, leaving 7 bases unmatched. This CDR3 spans 15 amino acids. This CDR3 is CASSLNTGGPYEQYF. CDR3 DNA: TGTGCCAGCAGCCTCAATACAGGGGGCCCCTACGAGCAGTACTTC. Drawing the rest from reference TRBV7-2 and TRBJ2-7, the complete variable domain is GAGVSQSPSNKVTEKGKDVELRCDPISGHTALYWYRQSLGQGLEFLIYFQGNSAPDKSGLPSDRFSAERTGGSVSTLTIQRTQQEDSAVYLCASSLNTGGPYEQYFGPGTRLTVT.

This clone was picked up a small number of times. The chain couples TRBV6-5 to TRBJ2-7; possibly TRBD2 for D (5 bases). V was pared by 2 bases and J by 3 bases, with 11 bases between. Germline CDR1 and CDR2: MNHEY and SVGAGI. This CDR3 contains 14 residues. CDR3 nucleotides: TGTGCCAGCAGTTACGATTCCGGAGGCTACGAGCAGTACTTC. Translated, it gives CASSYDSGGYEQYF.

The rearrangement joins TRBV7-9 to TRBJ2-5, with 7 bases that match TRBD2. This CDR3 is built from 17 residues. Per the germline V gene, CDR1 is SEHNR and CDR2 is FQNEAQ (reference sequence). The V gene end was trimmed by 3 bases and the J gene end by 5 bases; junction bases not matched to a gene: 15. For the CDR3, the DNA is TGTGCCAGCAGCTTTCGGGGAAGCGGGACCGCCGGGGAGACCCAGTACTTC. Amino acids: CASSFRGSGTAGETQYF. Filled out from reference TRBV7-9 and TRBJ2-5, the complete variable domain reads DTGVSQNPRHKITKRGQNVTFRCDPISEHNRLYWYRQTLGQGPEFLTYFQNEAQLEKSRLLSDRFSAERPKGSFSTLEIQRTEQGDSAMYLCASSFRGSGTAGETQYFGPGTRLLVL.

The chain links TRBV12-5 to TRBJ2-2, with 7 bases matching TRBD1. The V gene end was trimmed by 6 bases and the J gene end by 1 base; junction bases not matched to a gene: 17. Germline CDR1 is LGHNT and CDR2 is FRNRAP. The CDR3 has 19 residues. The CDR3 here is CASGLATKDRAGNTGELFF. The CDR3 nucleotides read TGTGCTAGTGGGTTAGCCACCAAAGACAGGGCGGGGAACACCGGGGAGCTGTTTTTT.

This chain links TRBV25-1 with TRBJ2-3, with 7 bases identical to TRBD1. This CDR3 region has 16 residues. J gave up 1 base and V 1 base, and 5 bases lay outside the gene matches. CDR1 and CDR2 (germline): MGHDK, SYGVNS. DNA of the CDR3: TGTGCCAGCAGTGAATCACAGGGGCTCGGCACAGATACGCAGTATTTT. Translated: CASSESQGLGTDTQYF.

This chain links TRBV6-5 with TRBJ1-2; no clear D. Germline lookup yields CDR1 MNHEY and CDR2 SVGAGI. This CDR3 has 15 residues. V shed 4 bases and J shed 4 bases, with 16 bases lying between them. This CDR3 is CASSSPGGALYGYTF. The CDR3 DNA is TGTGCCAGCAGTTCCCCCGGCGGCGCTCTCTATGGCTACACCTTC.

This rearrangement joins TRBV6-5 to TRBJ1-1, with 7 bases that match TRBD1. The germline CDR1 and CDR2 sequences are MNHEY and SVGAGI. The CDR3 runs 15 residues. With V trimmed by 6 bases and J by 3 bases, 10 bases remained unmatched. The CDR3 sequence: CASSPYNRGYTEAFF. The CDR3 DNA reads TGTGCCAGCAGCCCATACAACAGGGGCTACACTGAAGCTTTCTTT.

The DNA of the CDR3 is TGTGCCAGCAGCCCCCAACTAGCGGGGGCAGGGGAGCAGTTCTTC. Translated, it gives CASSPQLAGAGEQFF. This chain links TRBV7-9 with TRBJ2-1; the match to TRBD2 covers 11 bases. CDR1 and CDR2 from the germline V gene are SEHNR and FQNEAQ (reference sequence). V lost 5 bases and J lost 10; bases outside the gene matches: 10. The CDR3 runs 15 residues.

CDR3 DNA sequence: TGTGCCAGCAGCTATCCTGAGGGCAGGACCCAGTACTTC. Encoded protein: CASSYPEGRTQYF. V usage is TRBV7-6 and J usage is TRBJ2-5; a possible D gene is TRBD2 (5 bases). Trimming stripped 4 bases from V and 7 bases from J, with 13 bases between. The CDR3 totals 13 residues. Per the germline V gene, CDR1 is SGHVS and CDR2 is FNYEAQ.

This chain uses TRBV4-1 with TRBJ1-2; D is perhaps TRBD1 (5 bases). Between the trimmed V and J ends, which lost 0 bases and 5 bases, there was a span of 13 bases. This CDR3 spans 15 amino acids. Germline V gene lookup returns CDR1 MGHRA and CDR2 YSYEKL. In nucleotides, the CDR3 is TGCGCCAGCAGCCAAGATGGGGGGGATTCTTATGGCTACACCTTC. Encoded protein: CASSQDGGDSYGYTF.

V and J are TRBV6-2 or TRBV6-3 and TRBJ1-5; TRBD1 matches at 10 bases. Trimming took 6 bases from V and 1 from J; bases not matched to a gene: 9. CDR3 size: 17 residues. Germline CDR1 is MNHEY and CDR2 is SVGEGT. Here the CDR3 DNA reads TGTGCCAGCAGCTCAAGACAGGGGGCAGTAAGCAATCAGCCCCAGCATTTT. It specifies CASSSRQGAVSNQPQHF.

The V gene is TRBV10-3, the J gene TRBJ2-3; D possibly corresponds to TRBD1 (5 bases). This CDR3 region has 14 residues. With 6 bases removed from V and 2 bases from J, the gap between germline ends came to 12 bases. CDR1 and CDR2 (germline): ENHRY, SYGVKD. The CDR3 spells CAIRAGKATDTQYF. The CDR3 bases are TGTGCCATCAGGGCAGGGAAAGCCACAGATACGCAGTATTTT.

A few counts support this clone. V usage is TRBV4-1 and J usage is TRBJ2-2; D might be TRBD2 (6 bases). There are 14 residues in the CDR3. The germline gives CDR1 MGHRA, CDR2 YSYEKL. V was clipped by 1 base and J by 3 bases, with 6 bases between them. The CDR3: CASSQGRDTGELFF. For the CDR3, the DNA is TGCGCCAGCAGCCAAGGGAGGGACACCGGGGAGCTGTTTTTT.

The CDR3 sequence: CASSQKWGQGTGELFF. In DNA, the CDR3 is TGTGCCAGCAGCCAAAAGTGGGGACAGGGAACCGGGGAGCTGTTTTTT. This chain joins TRBV6-6 and TRBJ2-2, with 9 bases matching TRBD1. The V segment lost 6 bases and the J segment 5 bases; nucleotides outside the gene matches: 10. Germline V gene sequence: CDR1 MNHNY, CDR2 SVGAGI (reference sequence). The CDR3 runs 16 residues.

This chain connects TRBV4-1 to TRBJ2-7, with D possibly TRBD1 on 6 matching bases. Germline V gene sequence: CDR1 MGHRA, CDR2 YSYEKL. The CDR3 has 15 residues. V was clipped by 3 bases and J by 4 bases, with 16 bases between them. CDR3 bases: TGCGCCAGCAGCCAGCAGGGGTTGGGGGTGTACGAGCAGTACTTC. Encoded protein: CASSQQGLGVYEQYF.

The V gene is TRBV7-6, the J gene TRBJ1-6; 10 bases map to TRBD1. The CDR3 loop spans 15 amino acids. With V trimmed by 1 base and J by 9 bases, 3 bases remained unmatched. From germline, CDR1 is SGHVS and CDR2 FNYEAQ. The CDR3 region is CASSLGQGAVSPLHF. As DNA, the CDR3 is TGTGCCAGCAGCTTAGGACAGGGGGCGGTTTCACCCCTCCACTTT.

The rearrangement links TRBV19 to TRBJ2-7; 9 bases line up with TRBD1. Trimming removed 6 bases from V and 6 bases from J; junction bases left unmatched: 15. CDR3 length: 16 residues. Germline CDR1 is LNHDA and CDR2 is SQIVND (reference sequence). The CDR3 DNA reads as TGTGCCAGTAGCCAGACTTCCGGGACAGGGTTTGGCGAGCAGTACTTC. Amino acids: CASSQTSGTGFGEQYF.

The table lists this clone with a few counts. V and J are TRBV2 and TRBJ2-7, with TRBD2 identical over 15 bases. The length of the CDR3 is 15 residues. The V gene's germline CDR1 is SNHLY and CDR2 FYNNEI. V dropped 9 bases and J dropped 0; count of bases not matched to a gene: 3. The CDR3 region has the DNA TGTGCCAGTGGGACTAGCGGGGGGACCTCCTACGAGCAGTACTTC. Its protein product is CASGTSGGTSYEQYF.

The chain has TRBV7-8 and TRBJ1-2; TRBD1 aligns across 8 bases. The germline CDR1 and CDR2 sequences are SGHVS and FQNEAQ. The J segment lost 4 bases and the V segment lost 5 bases, leaving 12 bases of the junction unmatched. This CDR3 spans 16 amino acids. This CDR3 is CASSPNQGAFSYGYTF. In nucleotides, the CDR3 is TGTGCCAGCAGCCCAAACCAGGGGGCGTTTAGCTATGGCTACACCTTC.

J is TRBJ1-6 and V is TRBV7-9; D may be TRBD1 (5 bases). This CDR3 is built from 16 residues. Per the germline V gene, CDR1 is SEHNR and CDR2 is FQNEAQ (reference sequence). The V end was cut by 3 bases, the J end by 10 bases, with 19 bases between. CDR3 residues: CASSFFPAGGESPLHF. In DNA form, the CDR3 reads TGTGCCAGCAGCTTTTTCCCCGCCGGGGGAGAATCACCCCTCCACTTT.

The J gene is TRBJ1-1, the V gene TRBV27; tentative D call: TRBD1 (6 bases). The ends were cut back, 5 bases at V and 0 bases at J, with 10 bases in the middle. Germline CDR1 MNHEY, CDR2 SMNVEV (reference sequence). CDR3 size: 14 residues. CDR3 sequence (DNA): TGTGCCAGCAGTGGGGGGGCATTGAACACTGAAGCTTTCTTT. Its translation is CASSGGALNTEAFF.

This chain connects TRBV6-6 to TRBJ1-5, with 9 bases identical to TRBD1. This CDR3 region has 15 residues. With 7 bases clipped from V and 2 bases from J, the junction kept 6 bases outside the gene matches. Per germline, CDR1 MNHNY and CDR2 SVGAGI (reference sequence). The CDR3 sequence: CASTPRTGGNQPQHF. CDR3 sequence (DNA): TGTGCCAGCACCCCCCGGACAGGGGGCAATCAGCCCCAGCATTTT.

The V and J genes are TRBV5-1 and TRBJ1-3; D perhaps matches TRBD1 (5 bases). Germline CDR1 is SGHRS and CDR2 is YFSETQ. The CDR3 contains 17 residues. Trimming pared 0 bases from V and 0 bases from J, leaving 13 bases between. The CDR3 region has the DNA TGCGCCAGCAGCTTGGAGGGCGGGGGGAGCTCTGGAAACACCATATATTTT. It yields the protein CASSLEGGGSSGNTIYF. Supplemented by reference TRBV5-1 and TRBJ1-3, the full variable domain reads KAGVTQTPRYLIKTRGQQVTLSCSPISGHRSVSWYQQTPGQGLQFLFEYFSETQRNKGNFPGRFSGRQFSNSRSEMNVSTLELGDSALYLCASSLEGGGSSGNTIYFGEGSWLTVV.

The chain links TRBV6-5 to TRBJ1-5; possible D gene TRBD1, 5 bases. The V gene's germline CDR1 is MNHEY and CDR2 SVGAGI. The CDR3 spans 16 residues. Trimming removed 3 bases at V and 3 bases at J, with 15 bases between. In DNA, the CDR3 is TGTGCCAGCAGTTATGGAGGGACCTCTGTCAATCAGCCCCAGCATTTT. Its protein is CASSYGGTSVNQPQHF.

The rearrangement uses TRBV5-8 and TRBJ1-5, with 8 bases that match TRBD1. V lost 0 bases to trimming and J lost 4 bases; unmatched junction nucleotides: 3. In germline, CDR1 is SGHTS, CDR2 YDEGEE. This CDR3 region has 15 residues. CDR3 bases: TGTGCCAGCAGCTTGGGGACAGGGAAGAATCAGCCCCAGCATTTT. It codes for CASSLGTGKNQPQHF.